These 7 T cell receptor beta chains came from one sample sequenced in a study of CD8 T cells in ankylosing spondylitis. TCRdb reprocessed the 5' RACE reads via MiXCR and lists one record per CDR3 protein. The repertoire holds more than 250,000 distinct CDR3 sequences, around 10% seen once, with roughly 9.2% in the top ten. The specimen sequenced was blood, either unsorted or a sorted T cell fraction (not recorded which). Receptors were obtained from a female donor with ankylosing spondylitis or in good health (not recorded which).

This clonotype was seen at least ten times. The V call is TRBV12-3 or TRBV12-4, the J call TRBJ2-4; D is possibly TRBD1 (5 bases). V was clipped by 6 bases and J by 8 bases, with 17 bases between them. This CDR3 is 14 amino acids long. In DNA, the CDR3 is TGTGCCAGCAGCCCAGGGTCGTATCCTGACATTCAGTACTTC. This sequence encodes CASSPGSYPDIQYF.

In nucleotides, the CDR3 is TGTGCCAGCAGCTCGGACAGTCCACGGGGGCAGTTCTTC. This encodes CASSSDSPRGQFF. V and J are TRBV5-6 and TRBJ2-1; D is possibly TRBD1 (6 bases). The germline V gene has CDR1 SGHDT and CDR2 YYEEEE. Trimming stripped 3 bases from V and 12 bases from J, with 16 bases between. This CDR3 has 13 amino acids. The whole variable domain, filled in from reference TRBV5-6 and TRBJ2-1, reads DAGVTQSPTHLIKTRGQQVTLRCSPKSGHDTVSWYQQALGQGPQFIFQYYEEEERQRGNFPDRFSGHQFPNYSSELNVNALLLGDSALYLCASSSDSPRGQFFGPGTRLTVL.

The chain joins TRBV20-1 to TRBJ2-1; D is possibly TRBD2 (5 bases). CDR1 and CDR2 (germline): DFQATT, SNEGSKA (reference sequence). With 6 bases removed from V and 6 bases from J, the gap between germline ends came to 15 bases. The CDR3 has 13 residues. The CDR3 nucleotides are TGCAGTGCCTCTCCGAGGAGCGGCAATGAGCAGTTCTTC. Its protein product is CSASPRSGNEQFF.

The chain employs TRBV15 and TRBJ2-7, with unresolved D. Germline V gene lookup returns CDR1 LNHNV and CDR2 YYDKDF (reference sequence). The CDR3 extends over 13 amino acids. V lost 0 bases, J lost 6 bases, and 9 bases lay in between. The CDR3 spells CATSRDLDSEQYF. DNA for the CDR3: TGTGCCACCAGCAGAGATCTGGATAGCGAGCAGTACTTC.

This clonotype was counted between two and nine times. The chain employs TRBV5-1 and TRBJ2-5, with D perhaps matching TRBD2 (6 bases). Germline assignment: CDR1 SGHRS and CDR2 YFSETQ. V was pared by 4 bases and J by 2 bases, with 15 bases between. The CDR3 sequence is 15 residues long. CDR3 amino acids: CASSPPLAGQETQYF. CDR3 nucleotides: TGCGCCAGCAGCCCCCCTCTGGCGGGGCAAGAGACCCAGTACTTC.

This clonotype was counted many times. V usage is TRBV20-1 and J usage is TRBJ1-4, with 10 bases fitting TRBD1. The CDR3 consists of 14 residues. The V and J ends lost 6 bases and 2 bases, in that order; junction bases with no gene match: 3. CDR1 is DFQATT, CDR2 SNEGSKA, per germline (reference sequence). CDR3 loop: CSAGQGGTNEKLFF. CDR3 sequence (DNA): TGCAGTGCCGGACAGGGGGGGACTAATGAAAAACTGTTTTTT.

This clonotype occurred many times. The CDR3 coding sequence is TGCAGCGTTGAAGATCCCAGGGGCCGCTACGAGCAGTACTTC. The encoded protein is CSVEDPRGRYEQYF. The chain is built from TRBV29-1 and TRBJ2-7; TRBD1 might be the D (6 bases). Looked up from germline, CDR1 is SQVTM and CDR2 is ANQGSEA. The V and J ends lost 0 bases and 3 bases respectively, with 12 bases between them. There are 14 residues in the CDR3.